Listed here are 2 T cell receptor beta chains from one sample, sequenced in a study of identifying expanded T cells in peripheral blood. The data were produced by immunoSEQ multiplex PCR, yet TCRdb's version contains in-frame clones alone and is incomplete. The data show some 120,000 clones, over 65% seen once. Material: blood. The receptors come from a person aged 18-70 years in good health.

The chain links TRBV11-2 to TRBJ2-1; the match to TRBD1 covers 12 bases. V lost 3 bases, J lost 5 bases, and 11 bases stayed unmatched. The CDR3 totals 18 residues. Looked up from germline, CDR1 is SGHAT and CDR2 is FQNNGV. The CDR3 sequence: CASSFWDRGLRADNEQFF. The CDR3 DNA follows: TGTGCCAGCAGCTTTTGGGACAGGGGGCTTAGGGCGGACAATGAGCAGTTCTTC.

The V gene is TRBV2, the J gene TRBJ1-3; D not certain. V lost 4 bases and J lost 0, with 16 bases in between. CDR1 is SNHLY, CDR2 FYNNEI, per germline. The CDR3 has 17 residues. The CDR3 sequence: CASSAPTDSASGNTIYF. The CDR3 coding sequence is TGTGCCAGCAGTGCCCCCACGGATTCCGCCTCTGGAAACACCATATATTTT. Based on the CDR3 plus reference TRBV2 and TRBJ1-3, the full variable domain is EPEVTQTPSHQVTQMGQEVILRCVPISNHLYFYWYRQILGQKVEFLVSFYNNEISEKSEIFDDQFSVERPDGSNFTLKIRSTKLEDSAMYFCASSAPTDSASGNTIYFGEGSWLTVV.